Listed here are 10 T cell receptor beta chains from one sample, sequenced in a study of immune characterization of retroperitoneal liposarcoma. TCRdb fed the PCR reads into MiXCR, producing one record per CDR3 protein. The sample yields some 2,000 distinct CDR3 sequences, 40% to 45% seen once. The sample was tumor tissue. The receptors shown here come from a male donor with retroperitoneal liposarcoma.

CDR3 protein: CASSSSSGTLGRRDTQYF. The CDR3 nucleotides read TGTGCCAGCAGCTCCTCTAGCGGCACCCTAGGGAGGCGAGATACGCAGTATTTT. This chain joins TRBV7-2 and TRBJ2-3, with 7 bases aligning to TRBD2. Germline CDR1 and CDR2: SGHTA and FQGNSA. The length of the CDR3 is 18 residues. The V and J ends lost 4 bases and 5 bases, in that order; junction bases with no gene match: 18.

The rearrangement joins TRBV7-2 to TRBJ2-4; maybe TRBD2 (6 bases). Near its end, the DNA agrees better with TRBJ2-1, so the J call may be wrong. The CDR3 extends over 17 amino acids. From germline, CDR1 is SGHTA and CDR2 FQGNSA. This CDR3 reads CASSLARLVRAQETQFF. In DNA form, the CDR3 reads TGTGCCAGCAGCTTAGCGAGACTAGTTAGGGCCCAAGAGACCCAGTTCTTC.

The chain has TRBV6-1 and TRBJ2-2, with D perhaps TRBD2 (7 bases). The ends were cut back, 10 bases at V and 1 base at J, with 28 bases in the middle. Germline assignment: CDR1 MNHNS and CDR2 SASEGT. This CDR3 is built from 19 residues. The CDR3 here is CATGWGGGRLAENTGELFF. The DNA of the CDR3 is TGTGCCACGGGTTGGGGGGGCGGCCGGCTAGCTGAGAACACCGGGGAGCTGTTTTTT.

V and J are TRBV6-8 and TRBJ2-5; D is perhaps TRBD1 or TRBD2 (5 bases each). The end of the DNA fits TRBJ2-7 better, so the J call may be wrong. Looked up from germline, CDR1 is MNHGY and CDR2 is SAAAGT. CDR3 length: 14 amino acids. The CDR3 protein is CASSRESQNYEQYF. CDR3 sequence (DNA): TGTGCCAGCAGCAGGGAGTCCCAAAACTACGAGCAGTACTTC.

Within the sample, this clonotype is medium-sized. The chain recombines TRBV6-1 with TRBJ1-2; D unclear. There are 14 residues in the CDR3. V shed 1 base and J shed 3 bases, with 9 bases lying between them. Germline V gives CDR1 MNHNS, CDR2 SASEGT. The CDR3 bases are TGTGCCAGCAGTGAAGAGTACGCAGACTATGGCTACACCTTC. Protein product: CASSEEYADYGYTF.

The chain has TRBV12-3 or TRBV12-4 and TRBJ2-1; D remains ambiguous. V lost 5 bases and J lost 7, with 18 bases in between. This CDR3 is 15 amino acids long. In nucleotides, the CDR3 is TGTGCCAGCAGTCTCCCTATGGGGTCAGCAAATGAGCAGTTCTTC. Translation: CASSLPMGSANEQFF.

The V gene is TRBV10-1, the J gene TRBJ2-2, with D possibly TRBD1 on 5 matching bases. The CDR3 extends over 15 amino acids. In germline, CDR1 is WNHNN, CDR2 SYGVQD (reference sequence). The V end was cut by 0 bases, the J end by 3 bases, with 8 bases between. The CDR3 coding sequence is TGCGCCAGCAGTGAGTCGGGCAGGGACACCGGGGAGCTGTTTTTT. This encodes CASSESGRDTGELFF.

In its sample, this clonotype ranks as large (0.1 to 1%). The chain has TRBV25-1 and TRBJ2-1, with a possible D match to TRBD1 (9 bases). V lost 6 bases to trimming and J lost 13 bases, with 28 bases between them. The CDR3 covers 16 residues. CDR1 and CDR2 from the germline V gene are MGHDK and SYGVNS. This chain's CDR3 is CASRVNSGTGQETQFF. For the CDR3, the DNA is TGTGCCAGCAGAGTGAATAGCGGGACAGGGCAAGAGACCCAGTTCTTC.

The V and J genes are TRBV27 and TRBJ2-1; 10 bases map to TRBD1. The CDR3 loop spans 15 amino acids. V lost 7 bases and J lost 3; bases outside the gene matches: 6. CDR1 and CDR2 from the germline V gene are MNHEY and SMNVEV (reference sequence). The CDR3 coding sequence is TGTGCCAGCACAGACCGGGACAGGGGCTACAATGAGCAGTTCTTC. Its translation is CASTDRDRGYNEQFF.

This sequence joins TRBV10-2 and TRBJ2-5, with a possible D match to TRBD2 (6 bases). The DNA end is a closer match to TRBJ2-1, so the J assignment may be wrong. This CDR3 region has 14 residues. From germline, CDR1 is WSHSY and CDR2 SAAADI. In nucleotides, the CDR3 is TGCGCCAGCACCGAGGACTACCCCTCCTACGAGCAGTTCTTC. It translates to CASTEDYPSYEQFF.